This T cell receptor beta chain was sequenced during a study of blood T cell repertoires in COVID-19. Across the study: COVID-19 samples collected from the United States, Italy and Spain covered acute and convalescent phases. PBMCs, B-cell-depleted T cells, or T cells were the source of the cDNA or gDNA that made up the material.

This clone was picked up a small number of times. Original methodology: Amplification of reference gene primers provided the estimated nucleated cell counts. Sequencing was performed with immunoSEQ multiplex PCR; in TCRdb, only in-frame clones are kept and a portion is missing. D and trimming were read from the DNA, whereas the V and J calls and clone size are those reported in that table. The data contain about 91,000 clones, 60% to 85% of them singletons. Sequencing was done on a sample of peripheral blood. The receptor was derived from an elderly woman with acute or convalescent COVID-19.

CDR3 bases: TGTGCCATCACATGGCAGGGCGAGCAGTACTTC. Residues: CAITWQGEQYF. V gene TRBV10-3 combines with J gene TRBJ2-7; a possible D gene is TRBD1 (5 bases). Trimming left V 7 bases short and J 6 bases short, with 10 bases between. The V gene's germline CDR1 is ENHRY and CDR2 SYGVKD. The length of the CDR3 is 11 residues.